Sequencing of this TCR beta chain was carried out in a study of blood T cell repertoires in COVID-19 (TCRdb year 2020). Background for the entire study: Samples covering the acute and convalescent phases of COVID-19 were provided by collaborators in the United States, Italy and Spain. Where HLA class I and class II types were available, the types were taken from metadata supplied by the sample provider, not from assay-based typing. The material from the prospective study consisted of cDNA or gDNA derived from T cells, B-cell-depleted T cells, or PBMCs. The dataset comprised deeply sampled blood TCRbeta repertoires from subjects exposed to, actively infected with, or recovered from COVID-19. The sample metadata nearly always contained a de-identified subject ID, COVID-19 status, age in years and sex. The repertoires were released in a freely available public database intended as a resource for research on the immune response to SARS-CoV-2. Samples came from the ongoing ImmuneRACE study (first 160 participants) plus 1,254 subjects from 6 global collaborators. Study-wide conclusions, independent of this receptor: The amount of clinical and demographic metadata varied by source and participant and was provided uncurated.

Samples from volunteer blood donors who had recovered from COVID-19 were contributed by a second Seattle source. The collaborating institutions used their own protocols to collect whole blood in K2EDTA tubes. For TCRbeta analysis, collaborators shipped samples as frozen whole blood, isolated PBMCs, or DNA extracted from either of those sample types. TCRbeta CDR3 regions were amplified from genomic DNA by means of the immunoSEQ Assay, a bias-controlled multiplex PCR. Concerning the study's data processing: The number of nucleated cells in each sample was estimated by amplification of reference gene primers within the assay. To quantify the absolute abundance of each unique TCRbeta CDR3 rearrangement, sequence reads were collapsed and filtered. For each sample, productive Simpson clonality was calculated as the square root of Simpson's diversity index over productive rearrangements. TCRdb retrieved this table from immuneACCESS and kept in-frame rearrangements only. Not all clones are present; in checked studies, unresolved V genes account for under half, and no reason is known for the remainder. Clone size and V and J calls were adopted from that table, with D and trimming inferred from the DNA. Across this sample there are 140,000 or so clones, with 87% seen only once. Of the sample, approximately 40% falls within the top ten clones.

Regarding this clone: Its antigen is still unknown. There are no base qualities to consult, and no much larger clone falls within one base.

The junction shows trimming of 0 bases on V and 1 base on J, plus 7 bases between the germline ends. As encoded in the germline V gene, CDR1 is SGHRS while CDR2 is YFSETQ. The CDR3, from cysteine to phenylalanine, totals 14 residues. The kept DNA is CDR3 alone, 42 bases in frame from the first base. Sequencing input: peripheral blood. This chain is built from TRBV5-1 and TRBJ1-1; the D segment cannot be called with confidence. This clonotype originated in a man aged 45-65 years who had recovered from COVID-19. The nucleotide sequence reads as follows: TGCGCCAGCAGCTTGGTTCCTACGAACACTGAAGCTTTCTTT. Translation gives CASSLVPTNTEAFF.